In its sample, the clone carrying this T cell receptor beta chain was seen a few times. Its antigen remains unknown. This record comes from a study of T-cell memory formation after mild COVID-19. Study-wide results and caveats: The study found contracting CD4+ clones mainly in CM and EM and contracting CD8+ clones in EMRA. From day 15 to 85, contracting clones were balanced between CD4 and CD8, whereas later expanders leaned toward CD4+.

Trimming at V came to 4 bases and at J to 6 bases, leaving 6 bases not matched to a gene. Germline V gene data show CDR1 as LGHNA and CDR2 as YSLEER. There are 15 residues in the CDR3. 5'RACE primed at constant segments yielded TCR alpha and TCR beta cDNA libraries bearing sample barcodes and UMIs. In TCRdb, the 5' RACE reads were re-called with MiXCR into one record per CDR3 protein. The sample shows roughly 62,000 distinct CDR3 sequences, about a tenth of them seen only once. The sequencing sample was made of PBMCs or a T cell subset sorted from them (not recorded which). The receptor was derived from a man aged 18 to 29 who had mild COVID-19 (a few samples of this study predate the infection). Cell type and time point are not known. The chain uses TRBV4-3 and TRBJ2-3; 11 nucleotides align to TRBD2. CDR3 DNA sequence: TGCGCCAGCAGCCGACTAGCGGGATCGGGGGATACGCAGTATTTT. This translates into CASSRLAGSGDTQYF.